This is a list of T cell receptor beta chains from one sample in a study of naive and memory T cell subsets. TCRdb used MiXCR to reprocess the UMI-ligation and nested PCR reads, holding one entry per CDR3 protein. Of over 65,000 distinct CDR3 sequences listed, 9% are singletons. Sequencing was carried out using naive CD8+ T cells from blood. These receptors all stem from a human donor in good health. The CDR3 runs from the conserved cysteine through the conserved F or W. The D gene is left open where the match is weak. A row's size may be missing; if present it is once, few, many or a size class.

v_call	clone_size	j_call	d_call	cdr3_aa	cdr3_nt
TRBV19	many	TRBJ2-7	-	CASSIVISGDEQYF	TGTGCCAGTAGTATCGTGATCTCCGGGGACGAGCAGTACTTC
TRBV28	few	TRBJ2-1	TRBD2	CASSLSASKREISYNEQFF	TGTGCCAGCAGTTTATCCGCCTCTAAGCGGGAGATCTCCTACAATGAGCAGTTCTTC
TRBV29-1	many	TRBJ2-1	TRBD2	CSVEDTGGEREGNNEQFF	TGCAGCGTTGAAGATACCGGGGGGGAGCGGGAGGGCAACAATGAGCAGTTCTTC
TRBV6-5	many	TRBJ2-1	TRBD2	CASTSTSGGSSYNEQFF	TGTGCCAGCACCTCGACTAGCGGGGGAAGCTCCTACAATGAGCAGTTCTTC
TRBV6-2/TRBV6-3	many	TRBJ2-7	-	CASSDDLGLTYEQYF	TGTGCCAGCAGTGACGACTTGGGACTTACCTACGAGCAGTACTTC
TRBV12-3/TRBV12-4	-	TRBJ1-4	-	CASSGPTNEKLFF	TGTGCCAGCAGCGGACCTACTAATGAAAAACTGTTTTTT
TRBV29-1	many	TRBJ2-1	TRBD1	CSVPGQGVNEQFF	TGCAGCGTTCCGGGACAGGGGGTCAATGAGCAGTTCTTC
TRBV6-2/TRBV6-3	-	TRBJ2-7	TRBD1	CASSATGFTLEQYF	TGTGCCAGCAGTGCGACAGGGTTCACCCTCGAGCAGTACTTC
TRBV6-6	-	TRBJ2-7	TRBD2	CASTSGTPYEQYF	TGTGCCAGCACAAGCGGGACCCCCTACGAGCAGTACTTC
TRBV15	-	TRBJ2-5	-	CATSRAGLDGQETQYF	TGTGCCACCAGCAGAGCGGGACTGGACGGCCAAGAGACCCAGTACTTC
TRBV23-1	-	TRBJ2-7	-	CASSHGNLGPICASYEQYF	TGCGCCAGCAGTCACGGCAATCTGGGCCCCATTTGTGCGTCCTACGAGCAGTACTTC
TRBV10-3	many	TRBJ1-1	-	CAIRDANTEAFF	TGTGCCATCAGGGACGCAAACACTGAAGCTTTCTTT
TRBV4-1	-	TRBJ2-2	TRBD2	CASSLGLAGVGGELFF	TGCGCCAGCAGCCTGGGCCTAGCGGGAGTGGGCGGGGAGCTGTTTTTT
TRBV7-9	many	TRBJ2-1	TRBD1	CASSLGDRGLDEQFF	TGTGCCAGCAGCCTAGGGGACAGGGGTTTAGATGAGCAGTTCTTC
TRBV30	few	TRBJ1-4	-	CAWSGAGVSHEKLFF	TGTGCCTGGAGCGGAGCAGGGGTATCTCACGAAAAACTGTTTTTT
TRBV28	many	TRBJ1-1	-	CASRESMNTEAFF	TGTGCCAGCAGGGAGAGTATGAACACTGAAGCTTTCTTT
TRBV6-5	few	TRBJ2-2	-	CASSLGHNGELFF	TGTGCCAGCAGTCTAGGGCACAACGGGGAGCTGTTTTTT
TRBV9	-	TRBJ2-1	-	CASSVHSGEQFF	TGTGCCAGCAGCGTACATAGCGGAGAGCAGTTCTTC
TRBV6-5	many	TRBJ2-3	TRBD2	CASSYTLAGDPDTQYF	TGTGCCAGCAGTTATACCCTAGCGGGAGATCCCGATACGCAGTATTTT
TRBV6-5	many	TRBJ2-7	-	CASSYSPGSYEQYF	TGTGCCAGCAGTTACTCCCCAGGGTCCTACGAGCAGTACTTC
TRBV12-5	many	TRBJ1-4	-	CASGPSFEKLFF	TGTGCTAGTGGTCCATCGTTCGAAAAACTGTTTTTT
TRBV9	-	TRBJ2-1	TRBD2	CASSVGGGRADNEQFF	TGTGCCAGCAGCGTAGGGGGCGGGAGGGCCGACAATGAGCAGTTCTTC
TRBV6-6	few	TRBJ2-1	-	CASSYSGKSLNNEQFF	TGTGCCAGCAGTTACTCGGGGAAATCGTTAAACAATGAGCAGTTCTTC
TRBV19	many	TRBJ2-5	-	CASKERDLGGRTQYF	TGTGCCAGTAAGGAGAGGGACCTCGGGGGTCGGACCCAGTACTTC
TRBV28	many	TRBJ2-3	TRBD1	CASTRGVIRDRVQDTQYF	TGTGCCAGCACCCGCGGGGTGATCCGGGACAGGGTCCAAGATACGCAGTATTTT
TRBV7-9	-	TRBJ2-1	TRBD2	CASIPGLAVKAEQFF	TGTGCCAGCATCCCTGGACTAGCGGTTAAGGCTGAGCAGTTCTTC
TRBV3-1	few	TRBJ2-3	TRBD2	CASSQTYHGREDTDTQYF	TGTGCCAGCAGCCAAACGTATCATGGACGGGAGGACACAGATACGCAGTATTTT
TRBV28	-	TRBJ2-7	-	CASSLTGTAYEQYF	TGTGCCAGCAGTTTAACAGGGACTGCCTACGAGCAGTACTTC
TRBV20-1	-	TRBJ1-5	TRBD1	CSASVTGTGVLWGNQPQHF	TGCAGTGCTTCTGTCACCGGGACAGGGGTCCTTTGGGGCAATCAGCCCCAGCATTTT
TRBV29-1	-	TRBJ1-4	TRBD1	CSVRQGPEKLFF	TGCAGCGTCAGACAGGGGCCAGAAAAACTGTTTTTT
TRBV27	many	TRBJ2-3	-	CASSLDGRTDTQYF	TGTGCCAGCAGTTTGGACGGCCGCACAGATACGCAGTATTTT
TRBV20-1	few	TRBJ2-7	-	CSGDLVSSYEQYF	TGCAGTGGGGATCTTGTGAGCTCCTACGAGCAGTACTTC
TRBV7-9	many	TRBJ2-2	-	CASSHLGLVYTGELFF	TGTGCCAGCAGCCATCTTGGCCTAGTTTACACCGGGGAGCTGTTTTTT
TRBV12-3/TRBV12-4	-	TRBJ2-1	-	CASSPSGEHFF	TGTGCCAGCAGTCCCTCTGGTGAGCACTTCTTC
TRBV11-2	many	TRBJ2-1	-	CASSLSVASYNEQFF	TGTGCCAGCAGCTTGAGCGTGGCCTCCTACAATGAGCAGTTCTTC
TRBV6-5	many	TRBJ2-7	TRBD2	CASSPFGGSLYEQYF	TGTGCCAGCAGCCCATTCGGCGGGAGTCTCTACGAGCAGTACTTC
TRBV9	few	TRBJ2-7	TRBD2	CASSVGTSGRAREQYF	TGTGCCAGCAGCGTCGGGACTAGCGGGAGGGCTCGGGAGCAGTACTTC
TRBV29-1	many	TRBJ2-1	TRBD1	CSASQGDNEQFF	TGCAGCGCTTCCCAGGGGGACAATGAGCAGTTCTTC
TRBV6-6	few	TRBJ1-5	TRBD1	CASSTSGTGINQPQHF	TGTGCCAGCAGTACCTCCGGGACAGGGATCAATCAGCCCCAGCATTTT
TRBV5-5	-	TRBJ2-7	TRBD2	CASSLAWRGTTYEQYF	TGTGCCAGCAGCTTGGCCTGGCGCGGGACTACCTACGAGCAGTACTTC
TRBV9	-	TRBJ2-6	-	CASSAIGRADSGANVLTF	TGTGCCAGCAGCGCGATTGGCAGGGCCGACTCTGGGGCCAACGTCCTGACTTTC